The clone carrying this T cell receptor beta chain was counted at least ten times. The antigen remains undetermined. Preparing the TCRbeta library involved the use of unique molecular identifiers. TCRdb re-called the PCR reads through MiXCR, storing one row per CDR3 protein. The sample gives some 290,000 distinct CDR3 sequences, around 25% of which show up once; around 9.9% is in the top ten. V shed 2 bases and J shed 9 bases, with 8 bases lying between them. Germline lookup yields CDR1 MDHEN and CDR2 SYDVKM. This CDR3 contains 12 residues. The data are from a study of T-cell reconstitution after alpha-beta-depleted transplantation in children. General study results and limits: The high TCRbeta diversity at day 60 in some patients came from surviving recipient T cells and thymic progenitors. Several hundred expanded graft clones reportedly were the source of alpha-beta T cells about two months after transplant. The main origin of T-cell counts and diversity one year after transplant was newly produced T cells.

The chain recombines TRBV28 with TRBJ1-5, with unresolved D. This TCR came from a male patient under 18 who had a stem cell transplant for acute lymphoblastic leukemia, so the T cells may come from the graft donor. Sample: PBMCs, mostly from graft donor cells, taken 180 days after TCRalphabeta/CD19-depleted stem cell transplant. The CDR3 DNA reads TGTGCCAGCAGTTTACAGGCTCGGCCCCAGCATTTT. Its protein product is CASSLQARPQHF.